Listed below are T cell receptor beta chains from one sample, sequenced in a study of blood T cell repertoires in COVID-19. Profiled with immunoSEQ multiplex PCR; TCRdb holds only in-frame clones, not every one. The sample shows about 330,000 clones, approximately 86% of them seen only once. Sequenced material: peripheral blood. The source of these receptors is a young man with COVID-19, enrolled during active disease. Each CDR3 is given with its conserved first and last residue. The D gene is left open where the match is weak. Some rows mark clone size as missing; the rest say once, few, many or name a class of expanded clone.

V,D,size,J,DNA,CDR3
TRBV10-3,TRBD1,.,TRBJ2-7,TGTGCCATCAGTCCTGGACAGGGGCCCTCCTACGAGCAGTACTTC,CAISPGQGPSYEQYF
TRBV7-2,.,.,TRBJ2-2,TGTGCCAGCAGCTTAGGCCACACGAACACCGGGGAGCTGTTTTTT,CASSLGHTNTGELFF
TRBV5-3,TRBD2,.,TRBJ2-1,TGTGCCAGAAGCTGGCCTCAGCGGGAGGGCCGATACAATGAGCAGTTCTTC,CARSWPQREGRYNEQFF
TRBV7-2,.,.,TRBJ2-3,TGTGCCAGCAGCTTACGCCGACAGCATGGGGGCACAGATACGCAGTATTTT,CASSLRRQHGGTDTQYF
TRBV28,TRBD1,.,TRBJ1-2,TGTGCCAGCAGGGCCGGGACAGCTAACTATGGCTACACCTTC,CASRAGTANYGYTF
TRBV7-3,.,few,TRBJ2-1,TGTGCCAGCAGCTCGTTCGGTAGCGCTCCCTACAATGAGCAGTTCTTC,CASSSFGSAPYNEQFF
TRBV19,.,.,TRBJ1-5,TGTGCCAGTAGTATCCGGGACTTCAATCAGCCCCAGCATTTT,CASSIRDFNQPQHF
TRBV19,TRBD2,.,TRBJ2-1,TGTGCCAGTAGTTTTCCGGGACTAGCGGACATCTACAATGAGCAGTTCTTC,CASSFPGLADIYNEQFF
TRBV25-1,TRBD1,.,TRBJ1-1,TGTGCCAGCGAGGGACAGGTTTACACTGAAGCTTTCTTT,CASEGQVYTEAFF
TRBV4-1,.,.,TRBJ1-5,TGCGCCAGCAGCCAAGATGCGTATTGGCCCCAGCATTTT,CASSQDAYWPQHF
TRBV18,TRBD1,.,TRBJ1-2,TGTGCCAGCTCACCACCGACGTCGGACAGGGTTATTCTCGGCTACACCTTC,CASSPPTSDRVILGYTF
TRBV5-6,TRBD2,once,TRBJ2-7,TGTGCCAGCCGAGGACTAGCGGGAAACTACGAGCAGTACTTC,CASRGLAGNYEQYF
TRBV12-5,.,few,TRBJ1-1,TGTGCTAGTGATCAGCGTGGGGGGTACACTGAAGCTTTCTTT,CASDQRGGYTEAFF
TRBV19,.,.,TRBJ1-3,TGTGCCAGTAGTATCGAGACTGGAAACACCATATATTTT,CASSIETGNTIYF
TRBV9,.,.,TRBJ2-3,TGTGCCAGCAGCGAACCCAGGGGAAGCGATGGGACAGATACGCAGTATTTT,CASSEPRGSDGTDTQYF
TRBV19,TRBD1,.,TRBJ1-1,TGTGCCAGTAGGAAAACAGGGGGCACGGCGGAAGCTTTCTTT,CASRKTGGTAEAFF
TRBV7-2,TRBD1,once,TRBJ1-5,TGTGCCAGCAGCCCAAATGGCAGGGGGAGCAATCAGCCCCAGCATTTT,CASSPNGRGSNQPQHF
TRBV19,TRBD2,.,TRBJ2-5,TGTGCCAGTAGTATAGGTTTCGGGCGGGGGGGAGAGACCCAGTACTTC,CASSIGFGRGGETQYF
TRBV6-5,.,.,TRBJ1-2,TGTGCCAGCAGGCAATCGGGGAGGAGCTATGGCTACACCTTC,CASRQSGRSYGYTF
TRBV5-5,TRBD1,.,TRBJ1-5,TGTGCCAGCAGCGGGACAGGTTCCTTGTCCCAGCATTTT,CASSGTGSLSQHF
TRBV6-5,.,.,TRBJ1-1,TGTGCCAGCAGACCTAGGGACATTCGGACTGAAGCTTTCTTT,CASRPRDIRTEAFF
TRBV5-4,.,once,TRBJ2-1,TGTGCCAGCAGCTTTAGCGGAAGCTCCTACAATGAGCAGTTCTTC,CASSFSGSSYNEQFF
TRBV19,.,.,TRBJ2-5,TGTGCCAGTAGTAGTTCAGGCCCACGGTACCAAGAGACCCAGTACTTC,CASSSSGPRYQETQYF
TRBV28,.,.,TRBJ1-1,TGTGCCAGCAGTCCCTTTACAGGGACGAACACTGAAGCTTTCTTT,CASSPFTGTNTEAFF
TRBV7-3,TRBD2,.,TRBJ2-2,TGTGCCAGCAGCTTAAAACCAGCGGGGAGCACCGGGGAGCTGTTTTTT,CASSLKPAGSTGELFF
TRBV5-1,TRBD1,.,TRBJ2-1,TGCGCCAGCAGCTCCGGCTCCGTAACAGGGGGCGCGAGGGGTGAGCAGTTCTTC,CASSSGSVTGGARGEQFF